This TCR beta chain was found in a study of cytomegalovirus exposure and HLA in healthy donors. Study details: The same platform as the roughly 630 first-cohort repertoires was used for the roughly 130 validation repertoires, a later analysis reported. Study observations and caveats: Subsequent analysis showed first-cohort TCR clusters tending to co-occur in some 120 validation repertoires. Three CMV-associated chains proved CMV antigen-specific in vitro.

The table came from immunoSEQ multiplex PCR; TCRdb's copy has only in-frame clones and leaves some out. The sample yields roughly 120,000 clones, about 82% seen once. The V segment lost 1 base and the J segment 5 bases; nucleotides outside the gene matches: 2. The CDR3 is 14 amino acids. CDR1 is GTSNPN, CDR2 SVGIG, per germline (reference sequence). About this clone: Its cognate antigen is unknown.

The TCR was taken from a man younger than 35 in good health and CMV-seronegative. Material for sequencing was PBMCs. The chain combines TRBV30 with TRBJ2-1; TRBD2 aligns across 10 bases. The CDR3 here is CAWSASGRDNEQFF. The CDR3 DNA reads TGTGCCTGGAGTGCCAGCGGGAGGGACAATGAGCAGTTCTTC. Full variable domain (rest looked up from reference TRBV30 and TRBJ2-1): SQTIHQWPATLVQPVGSPLSLECTVEGTSNPNLYWYRQAAGRGLQLLFYSVGIGQISSEVPQNLSASRPQDRQFILSSKKLLLSDSGFYLCAWSASGRDNEQFFGPGTRLTVL.